The following is a TCR beta chain sequence with its context. The source of the sample is a study of blood T cell repertoires in COVID-19. The CDR3 spans 14 residues. Germline V lookup: CDR1 SGHNT, CDR2 YYREEE (reference sequence). The V and J ends lost 2 bases and 3 bases, in that order; junction bases with no gene match: 4. Measured with immunoSEQ multiplex PCR; TCRdb has only the in-frame clones, and not every one. This sample has 60,000 to 75,000 clones; roughly 88% occur once, and the top ten carry just under 2%. What was sequenced was peripheral blood. This chain connects TRBV5-4 to TRBJ2-7; 8 bases match TRBD2. This receptor was obtained from a man aged 30 to 45 with acute or convalescent COVID-19. The CDR3 nucleotides read TGTGCCAGCAGCTTTTCCGGGAGGGTCTACGAGCAGTACTTC. This codes for CASSFSGRVYEQYF.